These 27 T cell receptor beta chains were sequenced from one sample in a study of blood T cell repertoires in COVID-19. This table comes from immunoSEQ multiplex PCR, and its TCRdb copy is limited to in-frame clones, with some not included. Among hundreds of thousands of clones listed, over 75% were seen once. Sequencing was performed on peripheral blood. The receptors were sampled from a woman in her seventies with COVID-19, enrolled during active disease.

The chain has TRBV9 and TRBJ1-1, with TRBD1 identical over 9 bases. Germline CDR1 and CDR2: SGDLS and YYNGEE. The CDR3 spans 14 residues. V shed 6 bases, J shed 1 base, and the junction held 4 bases outside the gene matches. CDR3 residues: CASTRDRANTEAFF. The CDR3, as DNA: TGTGCCAGCACCCGGGACAGGGCGAACACTGAAGCTTTCTTT. Full variable domain (rest looked up from reference TRBV9 and TRBJ1-1): DSGVTQTPKHLITATGQRVTLRCSPRSGDLSVYWYQQSLDQGLQFLIQYYNGEERAKGNILERFSAQQFPDLHSELNLSSLELGDSALYFCASTRDRANTEAFFGQGTRLTVV.

The V gene is TRBV5-1, the J gene TRBJ2-1, with 13 bases that match TRBD2. V was clipped by 7 bases and J by 7 bases; unmatched bases: 8. The CDR3 covers 15 residues. Germline CDR1 reads SGHRS; CDR2 reads YFSETQ. CDR3 sequence (DNA): TGCGCCAGCCGATCCGGGACTAGCGGGATTAATGAGCAGTTCTTC. Translating gives CASRSGTSGINEQFF.

The chain has TRBV6-2 or TRBV6-3 and TRBJ1-5; D gene ambiguous. The length of the CDR3 is 14 residues. Looked up from germline, CDR1 is MNHEY and CDR2 is SVGEGT. Trimming removed 0 bases from V and 3 bases from J, with 6 bases in between. CDR3 DNA: TGTGCCAGCAGTTACTCTTCCCTCAATCAGCCCCAGCATTTT. The encoded protein is CASSYSSLNQPQHF.

The chain is built from TRBV4-1 and TRBJ2-7, with 11 bases identical to TRBD1. V lost 4 bases, J lost 3 bases, and 8 bases stayed unmatched. The length of the CDR3 is 16 residues. CDR1 MGHRA and CDR2 YSYEKL come from the germline V gene. The CDR3 loop is CASSPTSGTGGYEQYF. The CDR3 DNA follows: TGCGCCAGCAGCCCTACATCCGGGACAGGGGGCTACGAGCAGTACTTC.

This chain joins TRBV21-1 and TRBJ1-5. TRBV21-1 is reported as a pseudogene. The CDR3 is 13 residues long. CDR3 loop: CASGAGGNQPQHF. As DNA, the CDR3 is TGTGCCAGCGGAGCGGGAGGGAATCAGCCCCAGCATTTT.

This clone was observed a handful of times. One junction end does not reproduce the germline sequence, and a read error may be involved. This chain links TRBV27 with TRBJ2-1; 7 bases fit TRBD1. Germline loops: CDR1 MNHEY, CDR2 SMNVEV (reference sequence). This CDR3 has 14 residues. CDR3: CASSLAHEGTERFF. CDR3 DNA: TGTGCCAGCAGTTTAGCCCACGAGGGGACAGAGCGGTTCTTC.

This clone was seen a few times. The chain has TRBV3-1 (or the pseudogene TRBV3-2) and TRBJ2-7; D is perhaps TRBD2 (5 bases). The CDR3 spans 12 residues. CDR1 is LGHDT and CDR2 is YNNKEL in the germline V gene (reference sequence). The V end was cut by 4 bases, the J end by 4 bases, with 8 bases between. Written as DNA, the CDR3 is TGTGCCAGCAGCCTACGGAGGTACGAGCAGTACTTC. This gives the protein CASSLRRYEQYF.

The chain is built from TRBV15 and TRBJ2-1, with 9 bases fitting TRBD1. The germline CDR1 and CDR2 sequences are LNHNV and YYDKDF (reference sequence). V lost 0 bases to trimming and J lost 8 bases; unmatched junction nucleotides: 5. The CDR3 extends over 15 amino acids. The CDR3 region has the DNA TGTGCCACCAGCAGAGATCGACAGGGGGGCGATGAGCAGTTCTTC. Translating it yields CATSRDRQGGDEQFF. Full variable domain (rest looked up from reference TRBV15 and TRBJ2-1): DAMVIQNPRYQVTQFGKPVTLSCSQTLNHNVMYWYQQKSSQAPKLLFHYYDKDFNNEADTPDNFQSRRPNTSFCFLDIRSPGLGDTAMYLCATSRDRQGGDEQFFGPGTRLTVL.

This sequence joins TRBV21-1 and TRBJ1-2; the DNA was not compared with TRBD1, the D call given in the table. TRBV21-1 is given as a pseudogene. The CDR3 consists of 17 residues. Written as DNA, the CDR3 is TGTGCCAGCAGCAACCGGAATACAGGGGGCAGCTGCTATGGCTACACCTTC. It yields the protein CASSNRNTGGSCYGYTF.

The chain carries TRBV5-6 and TRBJ1-2, with TRBD1 matching over 10 bases. After removal of 3 bases from V and 7 bases from J, the junction contained 9 bases not matched to a gene. CDR1 and CDR2 from the germline V gene are SGHDT and YYEEEE. This CDR3 has 15 residues. CDR3 sequence reads: CASSYPTGGEGGYTF. CDR3 DNA sequence: TGTGCCAGCAGCTACCCGACAGGGGGCGAGGGTGGCTACACCTTC. Full variable domain (missing parts from reference TRBV5-6 and TRBJ1-2): DAGVTQSPTHLIKTRGQQVTLRCSPKSGHDTVSWYQQALGQGPQFIFQYYEEEERQRGNFPDRFSGHQFPNYSSELNVNALLLGDSALYLCASSYPTGGEGGYTFGSGTRLTVV.

The CDR3, as DNA: TGCGCCAGCAGCTCAACAGGGGAGTCTGAAGCTTTCTTT. Its translation is CASSSTGESEAFF. The rearrangement joins TRBV5-1 to TRBJ1-1; 7 positions agree with TRBD1. Germline CDR1 SGHRS, CDR2 YFSETQ. The CDR3 spans 13 residues. Germline trimming cut 3 bases from V and 6 bases from J; bases unmatched to any gene: 5.

This sequence joins TRBV18 and TRBJ2-5; tentatively, D is TRBD2 (6 bases). V lost 0 bases, J lost 3 bases, and 8 bases lay in between. In germline, CDR1 is KGHSH, CDR2 LQKENI. The CDR3 sequence is 14 residues long. The CDR3 DNA reads as TGTGCCAGCTCACCACCATCGGGGGAAGAGACCCAGTACTTC. Its protein product is CASSPPSGEETQYF. The whole variable domain, filled in from reference TRBV18 and TRBJ2-5, reads NAGVMQNPRHLVRRRGQEARLRCSPMKGHSHVYWYRQLPEEGLKFMVYLQKENIIDESGMPKERFSAEFPKEGPSILRIQQVVRGDSAAYFCASSPPSGEETQYFGPGTRLLVL.

This clone was counted between two and nine times. The V gene is TRBV20-1, the J gene TRBJ2-3, with D tentatively TRBD2 (6 bases). The length of the CDR3 is 13 residues. Germline CDR1 is DFQATT and CDR2 is SNEGSKA (reference sequence). Trimming cost V 3 bases and J 3 bases, with 10 bases left between them. In nucleotides, the CDR3 is TGCAGTGCTAGTCCCGGGAGTACAGATACGCAGTATTTT. Residues: CSASPGSTDTQYF.

The V and J genes are TRBV4-1 and TRBJ1-4, with a weak D call TRBD1 (5 bases). Germline V gives CDR1 MGHRA, CDR2 YSYEKL. The CDR3 has 15 residues. V was trimmed by 2 bases and J by 13 bases, leaving 20 bases between them. The CDR3 DNA reads TGCGCCAGCAGCCAACTCTTAGTAGATGCGGGGGTACTGTTTTTT. The encoded protein is CASSQLLVDAGVLFF.

The chain links TRBV12-5 to TRBJ2-5; D call uncertain. V was shortened by 2 bases and J by 4 bases, with 8 bases between the two germline ends. CDR1 and CDR2 from the germline V gene are LGHNT and FRNRAP. There are 13 residues in the CDR3. CDR3 protein: CASGLSARETQYF. In DNA form, the CDR3 reads TGTGCTAGTGGTTTGTCCGCCAGAGAGACCCAGTACTTC.

The chain links TRBV4-2 to TRBJ2-3; TRBD2 aligns across 7 bases. The CDR3 is made up of 18 amino acids. The junction had 11 bases not matched to a gene; V was cut back by 2 bases and J by 0 bases. Germline V gene sequence: CDR1 LGHNA, CDR2 YNFKEQ. CDR3 sequence reads: CASSQSIAGATSTDTQYF. Here the CDR3 DNA reads TGTGCCAGCAGCCAAAGTATAGCGGGTGCGACTAGCACAGATACGCAGTATTTT.

The chain has TRBV6-5 and TRBJ1-1; the D gene is possibly TRBD1 (6 bases). V was shortened by 5 bases and J by 1 base, with 11 bases between the two germline ends. The germline V gene has CDR1 MNHEY and CDR2 SVGAGI. CDR3 length: 14 residues. The CDR3 spells CASSPLGQNTEAFF. The CDR3 region has the DNA TGTGCCAGCAGTCCCTTGGGACAGAACACTGAAGCTTTCTTT.

This chain links TRBV5-6 with TRBJ2-7, with TRBD2 matching over 7 bases. J was trimmed by 3 bases and V by 0 bases; bases with no gene match: 3. CDR1 is SGHDT, CDR2 YYEEEE, per germline. This CDR3 contains 14 residues. The CDR3 DNA reads TGTGCCAGCAGCTTGGGCGGGAGAATCTACGAGCAGTACTTC. Protein product: CASSLGGRIYEQYF.

A single count supports this clone. V usage is TRBV24-1 and J usage is TRBJ2-5; TRBD1 matches at 7 bases. Germline V lookup: CDR1 KGHDR, CDR2 SFDVKD. This CDR3 region has 13 residues. J was trimmed by 5 bases and V by 7 bases; bases with no gene match: 6. CDR3 loop: CATSGTVGETQYF. CDR3 DNA: TGTGCCACCAGCGGGACAGTTGGTGAGACCCAGTACTTC.

The sample holds one count of this clone. The DNA for the CDR3 is TGCAGTGCCTTGACTAGTCTCGAGCAGTACTTC. It yields the protein CSALTSLEQYF. This chain uses TRBV20-1 with TRBJ2-7; possible D gene TRBD2, 6 bases. V lost 6 bases and J lost 6, with 12 bases in between. The germline V gene encodes CDR1 DFQATT and CDR2 SNEGSKA (reference sequence). There are 11 residues in the CDR3.

This clone came up a few times. This chain uses TRBV5-1 with TRBJ2-7, with 8 bases matching TRBD2. CDR1 SGHRS and CDR2 YFSETQ come from the germline V gene. The CDR3 sequence is 14 residues long. Trimming cost V 0 bases and J 9 bases; bases outside gene matches: 8. CDR3 nucleotide sequence: TGCGCCAGCAGCTTGGCCCTGGGACTAGAAGCGCAGTACTTC. It is translated as CASSLALGLEAQYF.

This chain connects TRBV6-5 to TRBJ1-3; 7 bases are a match to TRBD1. Germline values: CDR1 MNHEY, CDR2 SVGAGI. The CDR3 totals 15 residues. V was clipped by 6 bases and J by 0 bases; unmatched bases: 5. CDR3 region: CASRRQGNSGNTIYF. CDR3 nucleotides: TGTGCCAGCAGGCGACAGGGAAACTCTGGAAACACCATATATTTT.

This clone was picked up one time. V usage is TRBV7-9 and J usage is TRBJ1-2; maybe TRBD1 (5 bases). The CDR3 has 14 residues. V shed 7 bases and J shed 6 bases, with 18 bases lying between them. Germline CDR1 reads SEHNR; CDR2 reads FQNEAQ (reference sequence). The CDR3: CASTRLRDWDGYTF. The CDR3 DNA is TGTGCCAGCACCCGCCTTAGGGACTGGGATGGCTACACCTTC. Supplemented by reference TRBV7-9 and TRBJ1-2, the full variable domain reads DTGVSQNPRHKITKRGQNVTFRCDPISEHNRLYWYRQTLGQGPEFLTYFQNEAQLEKSRLLSDRFSAERPKGSFSTLEIQRTEQGDSAMYLCASTRLRDWDGYTFGSGTRLTVV.

The chain couples TRBV27 to TRBJ2-7, with 10 nucleotides matching TRBD2. The CDR3 consists of 14 residues. CDR1 MNHEY and CDR2 SMNVEV come from the germline V gene (reference sequence). The trim removed 7 bases at V and 1 base at J, leaving 4 bases unmatched. The chain's CDR3 is CASIRTSGSYEQYF. DNA for the CDR3: TGTGCCAGCATACGGACTAGCGGTTCCTACGAGCAGTACTTC.

In DNA form, the CDR3 reads TGTGCCAGCAGCCAAAGCAGGGGAGGCTACACCTTC. Protein product: CASSQSRGGYTF. The chain joins TRBV6-5 to TRBJ1-2, with D perhaps matching TRBD1 (6 bases). The CDR3 spans 12 residues. Germline CDR1 and CDR2: MNHEY and SVGAGI. Trimming took 6 bases from V and 8 from J, leaving 13 bases between them.

This clone was picked up one time. This chain uses TRBV11-3 with TRBJ1-2, with no clear D. Germline-derived CDR1 and CDR2 are SGHNT and YENEEA. This CDR3 is built from 14 residues. V lost 1 base, J lost 8 bases, and 14 bases lay in between. In DNA form, the CDR3 reads TGTGCCAGCAGCTTAGCGGCCTGGGAGACGGGCTACACCTTC. Translated, it gives CASSLAAWETGYTF.

The chain joins TRBV28 to TRBJ2-7, with D tentatively TRBD2 (5 bases). Trimming took 8 bases from V and 2 from J, leaving 16 bases between them. Germline CDR1 is MDHEN and CDR2 is SYDVKM. The CDR3 consists of 14 residues. CDR3 sequence: CASAGGPYPYEQYF. DNA for the CDR3: TGTGCCAGCGCTGGAGGACCCTACCCCTACGAGCAGTACTTC. Combining the CDR3 with reference TRBV28 and TRBJ2-7 gives the whole variable domain DVKVTQSSRYLVKRTGEKVFLECVQDMDHENMFWYRQDPGLGLRLIYFSYDVKMKEKGDIPEGYSVSREKKERFSLILESASTNQTSMYLCASAGGPYPYEQYFGPGTRLTVT.